This TCR beta chain was profiled in a study of blood T cell repertoires in COVID-19. Study background: The study drew acute and convalescent COVID-19 samples from the United States, Italy and Spain. In each case, the material was cDNA or gDNA derived from T cells, B-cell-depleted T cells, or PBMCs.

In the source study's methods: Cell counts per sample came from amplifying reference gene primers. The repertoire was sequenced with immunoSEQ multiplex PCR; TCRdb's copy has only in-frame clones and lacks some. V and J calls and clone size are given by that table; D and trimming were obtained from the DNA. The data contain under 95,000 clones, about 87% of them singletons. The CDR3 extends over 15 amino acids. Losses at the gene ends were 1 base for V and 5 bases for J; bases not matched to a gene: 3. Germline CDR1 reads MGHDK; CDR2 reads SYGVNS. The sequenced sample consisted of peripheral blood. The chain uses TRBV25-1 and TRBJ2-4, with 9 bases aligning to TRBD2. The source of this sequence is a woman in her fifties or sixties with acute or convalescent COVID-19. The CDR3 reads CASSESLAGQNIQYF. The CDR3 DNA is TGTGCCAGCAGTGAATCCCTAGCGGGGCAAAACATTCAGTACTTC.